The clone carrying this T cell receptor (beta chain) was counted ten times or more. The antigen remains unidentified. The read ends 3 residues shy of where the CDR3 ends; the end is completed using the germline J gene. Libraries were prepared by immunoSEQ multiplex PCR; TCRdb keeps only in-frame clonotypes and omits some of them. Altogether approximately 52,000 clones were found in the sample, and no singletons occur. Both groups were predominantly of Caucasian heritage. Blood samples were heparinized, 5 to 8 ml per donor. CDR3 length: 16 residues. The V gene's germline CDR1 is DFQATT and CDR2 SNEGSKA (reference sequence). The V and J ends lost 0 bases and 3 bases, in that order; junction bases with no gene match: 8. The data were taken from a study of T cell clonality in common variable immunodeficiency. General study points: Links between repertoire features and CVID complications were heterogeneity-limited. The cause of increased CVID clonality remains unclear without subpopulation sequencing.

This rearrangement joins TRBV20-1 to TRBJ2-7; 10 bases are shared with TRBD2. The clonotype comes from a person aged 18 to 75 in good health. The source material was peripheral blood mononuclear cells. The DNA read from the CDR3 is TGCAGTGCTAGAGATGGGGGCCTAGCGGGAGTCTACGAG. Protein: CSARDGGLAGVYE. The entire CDR3 reads CSARDGGLAGVYEQYF.